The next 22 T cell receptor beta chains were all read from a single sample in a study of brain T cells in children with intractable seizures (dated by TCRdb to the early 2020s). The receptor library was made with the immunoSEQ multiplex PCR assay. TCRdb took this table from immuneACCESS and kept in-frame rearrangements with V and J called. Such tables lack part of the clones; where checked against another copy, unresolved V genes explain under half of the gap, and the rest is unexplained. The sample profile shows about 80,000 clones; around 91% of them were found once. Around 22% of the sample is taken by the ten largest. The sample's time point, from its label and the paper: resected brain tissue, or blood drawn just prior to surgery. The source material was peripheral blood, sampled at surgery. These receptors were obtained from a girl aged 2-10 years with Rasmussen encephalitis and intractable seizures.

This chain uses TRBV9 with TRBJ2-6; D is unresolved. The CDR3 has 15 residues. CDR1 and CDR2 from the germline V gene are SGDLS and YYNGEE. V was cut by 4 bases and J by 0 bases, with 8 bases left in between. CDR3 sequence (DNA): TGTGCCAGCAGCATCGCCCTCTCTGGGGCCAACGTCCTGACTTTC. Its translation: CASSIALSGANVLTF.

The CDR3 DNA reads TGTGCCAGCAGCCCCGGACCGACAGCTAGTCTGTTTTTT. Encoded protein: CASSPGPTASLFF. The chain combines TRBV11-2 with TRBJ1-4; D possibly corresponds to TRBD1 (5 bases). V was trimmed by 5 bases and J by 14 bases, leaving 18 bases between them. The CDR3 has 13 amino acids. Germline CDR1 reads SGHAT; CDR2 reads FQNNGV.

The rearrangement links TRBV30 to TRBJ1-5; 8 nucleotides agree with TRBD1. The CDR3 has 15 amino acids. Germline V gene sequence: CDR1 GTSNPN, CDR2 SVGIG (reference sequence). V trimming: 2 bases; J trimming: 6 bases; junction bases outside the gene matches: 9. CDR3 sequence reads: CAWSRTDRASQPQHF. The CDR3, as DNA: TGTGCCTGGAGTCGAACGGACAGGGCGAGTCAGCCCCAGCATTTT.

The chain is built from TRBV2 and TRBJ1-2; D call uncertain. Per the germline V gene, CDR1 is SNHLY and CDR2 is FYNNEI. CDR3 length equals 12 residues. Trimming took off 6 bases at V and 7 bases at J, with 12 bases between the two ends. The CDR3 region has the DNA TGTGCCAGCAGGTGGGAGACCGCTGGCTACACCTTC. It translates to CASRWETAGYTF.

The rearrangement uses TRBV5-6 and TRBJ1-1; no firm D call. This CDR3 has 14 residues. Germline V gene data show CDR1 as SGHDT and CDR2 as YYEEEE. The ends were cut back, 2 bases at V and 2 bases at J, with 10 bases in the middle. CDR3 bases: TGTGCCAGCAGCTTAATCCGCCTAAACACTGAAGCTTTCTTT. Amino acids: CASSLIRLNTEAFF.

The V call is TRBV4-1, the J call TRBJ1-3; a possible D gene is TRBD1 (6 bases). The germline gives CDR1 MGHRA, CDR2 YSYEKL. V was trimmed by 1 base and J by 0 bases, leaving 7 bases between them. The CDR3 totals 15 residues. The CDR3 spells CASSQGTASGNTIYF. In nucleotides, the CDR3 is TGCGCCAGCAGCCAAGGGACAGCCTCTGGAAACACCATATATTTT.

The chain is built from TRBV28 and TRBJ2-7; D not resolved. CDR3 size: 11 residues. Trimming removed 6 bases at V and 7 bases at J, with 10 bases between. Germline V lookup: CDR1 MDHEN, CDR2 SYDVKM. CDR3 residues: CASSHQWEQYF. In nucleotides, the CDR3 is TGTGCCAGCAGCCATCAGTGGGAGCAGTACTTC.

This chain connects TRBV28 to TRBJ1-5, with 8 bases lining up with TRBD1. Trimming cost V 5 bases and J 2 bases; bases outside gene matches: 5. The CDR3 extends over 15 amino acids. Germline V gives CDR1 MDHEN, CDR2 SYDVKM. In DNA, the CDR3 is TGTGCCAGCAGTCTTGGACAGGGCGGCAATCAGCCCCAGCATTTT. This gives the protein CASSLGQGGNQPQHF.

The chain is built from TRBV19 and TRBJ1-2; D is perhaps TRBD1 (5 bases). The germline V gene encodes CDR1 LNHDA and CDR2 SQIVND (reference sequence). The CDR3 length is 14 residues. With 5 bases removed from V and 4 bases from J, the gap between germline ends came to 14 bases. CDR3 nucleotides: TGTGCCAGTAGTTCCCGATCGACAGTCTATGGCTACACCTTC. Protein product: CASSSRSTVYGYTF.

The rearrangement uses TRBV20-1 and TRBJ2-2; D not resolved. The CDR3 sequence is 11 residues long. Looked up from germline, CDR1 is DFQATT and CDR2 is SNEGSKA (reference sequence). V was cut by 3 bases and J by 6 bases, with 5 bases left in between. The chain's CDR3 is CSASSAGELFF. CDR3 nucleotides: TGCAGTGCTAGTTCAGCCGGGGAGCTGTTTTTT.

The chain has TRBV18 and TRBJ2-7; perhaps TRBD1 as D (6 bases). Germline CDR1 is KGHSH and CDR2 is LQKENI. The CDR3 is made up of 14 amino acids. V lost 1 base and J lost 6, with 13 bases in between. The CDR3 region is CASSPQQGLVEQYF. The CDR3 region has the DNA TGTGCCAGCTCACCACAGCAGGGGTTGGTCGAGCAGTACTTC.

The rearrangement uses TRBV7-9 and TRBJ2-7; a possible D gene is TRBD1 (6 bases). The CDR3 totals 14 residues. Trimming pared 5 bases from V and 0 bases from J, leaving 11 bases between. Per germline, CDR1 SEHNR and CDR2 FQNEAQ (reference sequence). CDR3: CASSRDTGSYEQYF. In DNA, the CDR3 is TGTGCCAGCAGCAGGGACACCGGCTCCTACGAGCAGTACTTC.

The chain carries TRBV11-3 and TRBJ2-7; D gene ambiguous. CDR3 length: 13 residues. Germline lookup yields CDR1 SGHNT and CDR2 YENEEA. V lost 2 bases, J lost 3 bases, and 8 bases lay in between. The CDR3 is CASSLTINYEQYF. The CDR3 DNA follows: TGTGCCAGCAGCTTAACGATCAACTACGAGCAGTACTTC.

The CDR3 DNA sequence: TGCGCCAGCAGTGAGTCTAGACGGAGGAACACTGAAGCTTTCTTT. Its protein is CASSESRRRNTEAFF. The chain joins TRBV10-1 to TRBJ1-1; no firm D call. Between the trimmed V and J ends, which lost 0 bases and 1 base, there was a span of 9 bases. This CDR3 spans 15 amino acids. Germline loops: CDR1 WNHNN, CDR2 SYGVQD (reference sequence).

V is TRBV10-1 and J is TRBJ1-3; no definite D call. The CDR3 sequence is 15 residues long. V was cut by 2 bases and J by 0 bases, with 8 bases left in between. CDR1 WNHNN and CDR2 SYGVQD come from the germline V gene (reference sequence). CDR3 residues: CASSETVYSGNTIYF. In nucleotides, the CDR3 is TGCGCCAGCAGTGAGACAGTCTACTCTGGAAACACCATATATTTT.

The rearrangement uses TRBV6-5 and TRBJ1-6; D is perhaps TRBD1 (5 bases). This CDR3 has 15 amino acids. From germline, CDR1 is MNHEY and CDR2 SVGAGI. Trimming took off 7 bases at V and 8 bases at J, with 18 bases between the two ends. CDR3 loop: CASKQGAWRDSPLHF. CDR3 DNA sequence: TGTGCCAGCAAGCAAGGGGCGTGGCGAGATTCACCCCTCCACTTT.

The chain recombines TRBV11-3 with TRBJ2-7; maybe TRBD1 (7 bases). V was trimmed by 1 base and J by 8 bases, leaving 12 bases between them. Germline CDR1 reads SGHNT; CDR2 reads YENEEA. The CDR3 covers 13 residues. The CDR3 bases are TGTGCCAGCAGCTTAGTTCAGGGGGGTAAGCAGTACTTC. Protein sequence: CASSLVQGGKQYF.

In nucleotides, the CDR3 is TGTGCCAGCAGCTTAGTTAGAGCAGATACGCAGTATTTT. This gives the protein CASSLVRADTQYF. This chain joins TRBV11-2 and TRBJ2-3; D is ambiguous. Germline values: CDR1 SGHAT, CDR2 FQNNGV. This CDR3 has 13 amino acids. V was pared by 1 base and J by 4 bases, with 6 bases between. Filled out from reference TRBV11-2 and TRBJ2-3, the complete variable domain reads EAGVAQSPRYKIIEKRQSVAFWCNPISGHATLYWYQQILGQGPKLLIQFQNNGVVDDSQLPKDRFSAERLKGVDSTLKIQPAKLEDSAVYLCASSLVRADTQYFGPGTRLTVL.

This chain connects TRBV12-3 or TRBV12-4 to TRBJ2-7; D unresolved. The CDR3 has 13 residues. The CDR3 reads CAVRVAESYEQYF. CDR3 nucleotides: TGTGCGGTTAGGGTGGCTGAATCCTACGAGCAGTACTTC.

The CDR3 protein is CASRPTSGGALGIQYF. The CDR3, as DNA: TGTGCCAGCAGACCTACTAGCGGGGGGGCCTTAGGCATTCAGTACTTC. The chain couples TRBV2 to TRBJ2-4; 13 bases agree with TRBD2. Per germline, CDR1 SNHLY and CDR2 FYNNEI. This CDR3 contains 16 residues. The junction had 11 bases not matched to a gene; V was cut back by 6 bases and J by 9 bases.

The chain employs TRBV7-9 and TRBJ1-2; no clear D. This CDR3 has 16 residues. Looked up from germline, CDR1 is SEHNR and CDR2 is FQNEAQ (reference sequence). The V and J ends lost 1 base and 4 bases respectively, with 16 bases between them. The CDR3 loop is CASSLEGPGKGYGYTF. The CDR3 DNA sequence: TGTGCCAGCAGCTTAGAAGGTCCGGGTAAGGGCTATGGCTACACCTTC.

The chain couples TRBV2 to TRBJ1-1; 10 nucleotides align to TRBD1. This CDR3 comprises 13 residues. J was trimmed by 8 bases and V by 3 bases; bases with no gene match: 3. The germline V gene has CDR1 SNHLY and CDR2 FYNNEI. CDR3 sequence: CASSETGGGEAFF. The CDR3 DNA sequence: TGTGCCAGCAGTGAGACAGGGGGCGGCGAAGCTTTCTTT.